This T cell receptor beta chain comes out of a study of blood T cell repertoires in COVID-19 (TCRdb year 2020). About the study as a whole: The collaborator samples originated in the United States, Italy and Spain and spanned the acute and convalescent phases of COVID-19. The prospective study material was composed of cDNA or gDNA derived from T cells, B-cell-depleted T cells, or PBMCs. The dataset comprised deeply sampled blood TCRbeta repertoires from subjects exposed to, actively infected with, or recovered from COVID-19. The repertoires were released in a freely available public database intended as a resource for research on the immune response to SARS-CoV-2. The samples were drawn from two sources: the first 160 participants of the ongoing ImmuneRACE study, and 950 to 1,500 subjects contributed by 6 global collaborators. Nearly every sample came with metadata listing a de-identified subject ID, COVID-19 status, age in years and sex. HLA class I and class II types, where available, came from metadata supplied by the sample provider rather than from assay-based typing.

Results and caveats for the whole study, not just this receptor: The quantity of clinical and demographic metadata differed by source and by participant and was supplied without curation.

From the cysteine up to the phenylalanine, the CDR3 has a length of 14 residues. The DNA shown is the 42-base CDR3, in frame from base 1. V is pared back by 4 bases and J by 4 bases, with 14 bases lying between the germline termini. CDR1 and CDR2 are read off the germline V gene as SGHDN and FVKESK. TCRbeta CDR3 regions were amplified from genomic DNA by means of the immunoSEQ Assay, a bias-controlled multiplex PCR. In the original analysis: The number of nucleated cells in each sample was estimated by amplification of reference gene primers within the assay. To quantify the absolute abundance of each unique TCRbeta CDR3 rearrangement, sequence reads were collapsed and filtered. Productive Simpson clonality was computed per sample as the square root of Simpson's diversity index over productive rearrangements. TCRdb mirrors the immuneACCESS table, restricted to in-frame sequences. Some clones are absent from its copies; in checked studies, under half trace to an unresolved V gene, and the reason for the others is unknown. That table furnishes V, J and clone size, whereas the DNA furnished D and trimming. The sample data list 300,000 or so clones, and roughly 87% of these were observed just once. The top ten hold more than 1% of the sample.

In this sample, this clone turned up a few times. There is no known antigen for this receptor. Base qualities were left out, and no much larger clone turns up one base away. Participants in the prospective study were enrolled through a virtual design, were aged about 18 to 89 years, and lived in 20 to 30 United States geographic areas. In the prospective study, cohorts were assigned on the basis of participant-reported clinical history obtained from a screening survey and a study questionnaire. Recovered participants in ImmuneRACE Cohort 3 were defined as having two consecutive negative NP/OP PCR tests, clearance from a healthcare professional, or resolution of symptoms. Each participant in the prospective study had whole blood, serum and a nasopharyngeal or oropharyngeal swab collected by mobile phlebotomists. Over a roughly two-month period, participants in the prospective study had the option of providing additional blood draws and questionnaires. Blood samples from the prospective study were shipped frozen or at room temperature prior to DNA extraction.

This receptor was taken from a woman aged 30 to 39 who had recovered from COVID-19. The sequenced sample was PBMCs or T cells enriched from blood (not recorded which). This receptor chain uses TRBV14 and TRBJ2-7; TRBD2 is a possible D gene, resting on 6 matching bases. The base sequence is TGTGCCAGCAGCCGCCTGGGACTCCGATACGAGCAGTACTTC. Translated, this is CASSRLGLRYEQYF.